These 8 T cell receptor beta chains were all obtained from the same sample, sequenced in a study of CD8+ T cells in alopecia areata. Following extraction, RNA underwent reverse transcription to cDNA, which served as the sequencing template. Here immunoSEQ multiplex PCR was the method, and the copy in TCRdb shows in-frame clones only, minus some. Among 140,000 to 150,000 clones listed, around three fifths were seen once. Sequences were derived from CD4+ T cells sorted from blood, sampled at week 0. These TCRs come from a human donor with alopecia areata.

Worth noting for this clone: Other DNA sequences within the sample encode an identical CDR3. The V and J genes are TRBV10-3 and TRBJ2-7; weak D call: TRBD2 (5 bases). CDR3 length equals 12 residues. CDR1 ENHRY and CDR2 SYGVKD come from the germline V gene. V was trimmed by 0 bases and J by 6 bases, leaving 6 bases between them. CDR3 coding DNA: TGTGCCATCAGTGAGTCGGGGAGCGAGCAGTACTTC. It codes for CAISESGSEQYF.

This chain links TRBV5-1 with TRBJ1-1; a possible D gene is TRBD1 (5 bases). Germline V gives CDR1 SGHRS, CDR2 YFSETQ. The germline V and J ends were trimmed by 3 bases and 2 bases, with 14 bases remaining between them. The CDR3 contains 15 residues. The DNA of the CDR3 is TGCGCCAGCAGCTGGGACCGGGCAATAAACACTGAAGCTTTCTTT. Translating gives CASSWDRAINTEAFF.

CDR3 loop: CASSLAGGLNTEAFF. The DNA of the CDR3 is TGCGCCAGCAGCTTGGCCGGGGGGCTGAACACTGAAGCTTTCTTT. The chain combines TRBV5-1 with TRBJ1-1; tentatively, D is TRBD1 (6 bases). Germline loops: CDR1 SGHRS, CDR2 YFSETQ. The CDR3 covers 15 residues. The germline V and J ends were trimmed by 0 bases and 0 bases, with 9 bases remaining between them.

The chain couples TRBV29-1 to TRBJ1-2; D unresolved. V lost 3 bases, J lost 7 bases, and 9 bases lay in between. The length of the CDR3 is 11 residues. Germline CDR1 SQVTM, CDR2 ANQGSEA. CDR3 loop: CSVEEFVGYTF. The CDR3 DNA is TGCAGCGTTGAGGAGTTTGTTGGCTACACCTTC.

The gene calls are TRBV7-2 and TRBJ2-4, with D perhaps matching TRBD1 (6 bases). Per the germline V gene, CDR1 is SGHTA and CDR2 is FQGNSA. V lost 5 bases and J lost 1, with 15 bases in between. This CDR3 is built from 16 residues. CDR3 in amino acids: CASSRQGRWAKNIQYF. CDR3 coding DNA: TGTGCCAGCAGCCGCCAGGGGCGGTGGGCCAAAAACATTCAGTACTTC.

This clone showed up just a few times. The V gene is TRBV4-2, the J gene TRBJ2-7; D might be TRBD1 or TRBD2, each matching 5 bases. The CDR3 totals 13 residues. Trimming removed 0 bases at V and 5 bases at J, with 8 bases between. Germline V CDR1 and CDR2: LGHNA, YNFKEQ. CDR3 nucleotide sequence: TGTGCCAGCAGCCAAGATTGGGGGAACGAGCAGTACTTC. Translating it yields CASSQDWGNEQYF.

The V gene is TRBV5-1, the J gene TRBJ2-7; D is uncertain. V was trimmed by 1 base and J by 1 base, leaving 9 bases between them. The CDR3 sequence is 14 residues long. Germline loops: CDR1 SGHRS, CDR2 YFSETQ. The CDR3 sequence: CASSLFSMSYEQYF. CDR3 DNA sequence: TGCGCCAGCAGCTTGTTCAGTATGTCCTACGAGCAGTACTTC.

J is TRBJ2-7 and V is TRBV10-3; D not resolved. V lost 2 bases and J lost 2, with 1 base in between. The CDR3 is 11 residues long. Per the germline V gene, CDR1 is ENHRY and CDR2 is SYGVKD. Here the CDR3 reads CAISETYEQYF. In DNA form, the CDR3 reads TGTGCCATCAGTGAGACCTACGAGCAGTACTTC.